This T cell receptor beta chain was identified in a study of blood T cells in healthy people across ages. A second 7 to 11 cycle PCR used barcoded and J-beta primers. Via MiXCR, TCRdb re-called the 5' RACE reads, giving one row per CDR3 protein. The repertoire includes roughly 800,000 distinct CDR3 sequences, 25% of them detected once, and 9.4% sits in the top ten. This CDR3 comprises 15 residues. Germline V gives CDR1 SGHNT, CDR2 YENEEA. The V and J ends lost 4 bases and 0 bases respectively, with 7 bases between them. This sample also appeared in a second study, on T cells of mothers and their children.

Material: blood. This TCR was sampled from a boy between 10 and 17 years old in good health. The genes are TRBV11-3 and TRBJ1-6; the D is unclear. CDR3 loop: CASSSRDSYNSPLHF. The CDR3 coding sequence is TGTGCCAGCAGCTCCCGGGACTCCTATAATTCACCCCTCCACTTT.